This entry lists 6 T cell receptor beta chains sequenced from one sample in a study of blood T cell repertoires in COVID-19. Clones were read by immunoSEQ multiplex PCR, and TCRdb kept only the in-frame ones, dropping some. Among hundreds of thousands of clones listed, about 86% were seen once. Sequences were obtained from peripheral blood. These TCRs come from an elderly man with acute or convalescent COVID-19.

This clone was found a few times. The chain carries TRBV7-8 and TRBJ1-5; D unresolved. The V end lost 5 bases, the J end lost 0 bases, and 11 bases lay between the germline ends. This CDR3 region has 15 residues. Germline V CDR1 and CDR2: SGHVS, FQNEAQ. DNA for the CDR3: TGTGCCAGCAGCCCTCGACAATTTAGCAATCAGCCCCAGCATTTT. Residues: CASSPRQFSNQPQHF.

This chain joins TRBV27 and TRBJ2-7, with 7 bases identical to TRBD2. The V gene end was trimmed by 6 bases and the J gene end by 5 bases; junction bases not matched to a gene: 7. Germline CDR1 and CDR2: MNHEY and SMNVEV (reference sequence). The CDR3 sequence is 13 residues long. The CDR3 region is CASSPSGKHEQYF. CDR3 DNA: TGTGCCAGCAGCCCGAGCGGGAAACACGAGCAGTACTTC.

V and J are TRBV3-1 (or the pseudogene TRBV3-2) and TRBJ1-1; 10 positions match TRBD1. Germline V gene lookup returns CDR1 LGHDT and CDR2 YNNKEL (reference sequence). The CDR3 consists of 16 residues. V dropped 5 bases and J dropped 6; count of bases not matched to a gene: 12. CDR3 sequence (DNA): TGTGCCAGCAGCGACCGGGACAGGGGTTTAGGCCCTGAAGCTTTCTTT. Translation gives CASSDRDRGLGPEAFF.

The V and J genes are TRBV11-2 and TRBJ2-3; TRBD1 might be the D (6 bases). Trimming pared 5 bases from V and 3 bases from J, leaving 18 bases between. CDR3 size: 16 residues. CDR1 is SGHAT and CDR2 is FQNNGV in the germline V gene. The CDR3 bases are TGTGCCAGCAGCATTTGGACAGCCGATCCGACAGATACGCAGTATTTT. It codes for CASSIWTADPTDTQYF.

CDR3 sequence reads: CASSLTGDRAITF. CDR3 in DNA: TGTGCCAGCAGTTTAACGGGGGACAGGGCGATCACCTTC. V is TRBV28 and J is TRBJ1-2; 9 bases line up with TRBD1. The CDR3 contains 13 residues. V was clipped by 2 bases and J by 13 bases; unmatched bases: 8. Germline V CDR1 and CDR2: MDHEN, SYDVKM.

The V gene is TRBV5-6, the J gene TRBJ1-2; perhaps TRBD1 as D (5 bases). The V gene lost 4 bases and the J gene lost 8 bases, with 12 bases spanning the gap. CDR1 is SGHDT, CDR2 YYEEEE, per germline. This CDR3 contains 12 residues. Written as DNA, the CDR3 is TGTGCCAGCAGCCCGGAGGGGTACGGCTACACCTTC. Protein: CASSPEGYGYTF.